This T cell receptor beta chain originates from a study of long-term antiretroviral therapy in people with HIV. This was the immunoSEQ v3.0 assay at survey level. Data came from immunoSEQ multiplex PCR; TCRdb stores just in-frame clones and leaves some out. The table records 29,000 or so clones, around 93% of them present only once. Treatment of all HIV participants took place in the United States. V lost 0 bases, J lost 6 bases, and 12 bases lay in between. This CDR3 is 14 amino acids long. Per the germline V gene, CDR1 is SGHRS and CDR2 is YFSETQ. Specimen: unsorted PBMCs, collected approximately 7.4 years after starting antiretroviral therapy. The sequence was collected from a man in his fifties or sixties with HIV. This chain links TRBV5-1 with TRBJ1-2; D might be TRBD1 (6 bases). The CDR3: CASSLEGGRNGYTF. CDR3 bases: TGCGCCAGCAGCTTGGAGGGGGGGCGGAATGGCTACACCTTC.